One T cell receptor (beta chain) is described in this entry. These data belong to a study of blood T cell repertoires in COVID-19. In the authors' workflow: Reference gene primers were amplified, and this amplification served to estimate nucleated cell counts. Clones were read by immunoSEQ multiplex PCR, and TCRdb kept only the in-frame ones, dropping some. The V and J calls and clone size were taken over from that table, and D and trimming were inferred from the DNA. The sample consists of some 250,000 clones, around 85% of them appearing once. Participant-reported clinical history was the basis for cohort assignment. Donors of Cohort 3 who recovered were those that had two negative PCRs, clearance, or symptom resolution. Germline CDR1 is SGHNT and CDR2 is YYREEE (reference sequence). V lost 2 bases to trimming and J lost 4 bases; unmatched junction nucleotides: 5. There are 14 residues in the CDR3.

The clonotype comes from a woman aged 45-60 years who had recovered from COVID-19. What was sequenced was PBMCs or T cells enriched from blood (not recorded which). This chain uses TRBV5-4 with TRBJ1-1; TRBD1 matches at 7 bases. CDR3 protein: CASSLDRVGTEAFF. The CDR3 nucleotides are TGTGCCAGCAGCTTAGACAGGGTTGGCACTGAAGCTTTCTTT.